This T cell receptor beta chain was sequenced during a study of T cell responses to AZD1222 COVID-19 vaccine. Study-level results: Targeting of unmutated variant regions was reportedly seen in nearly half of spike-specific TCRs. CD4 TCRs covered the whole spike, strongest at regions 160-218 and 743-854. Most donors were white British and more were female, and clonal diversity was possibly underestimated.

Some second doses came at about 4 weeks and others at about 12 weeks; these were pooled. Comment on this clone: Its antigen is unknown.

The repertoire was sequenced with immunoSEQ multiplex PCR; TCRdb's copy has only in-frame clones and lacks some. The sample includes some 56,000 clones, about 91% of them seen just once. Material: peripheral blood, obtained 28 days after the second AZD1222 dose. The receptor was derived from an adult who received the AZD1222 COVID-19 vaccine.

The CDR3 is CASSGEGLSSGNTIYF. CDR3 in DNA: TGTGCCAGCAGTGGGGAAGGGTTATCCTCTGGAAACACCATATATTTT. The rearrangement links TRBV2 to TRBJ1-3; no firm D call. The length of the CDR3 is 16 residues. The V gene lost 4 bases and the J gene lost 0 bases, with 13 bases spanning the gap. The germline gives CDR1 SNHLY, CDR2 FYNNEI.